One sample yielded the 31 T cell receptor beta chains listed below, sequenced in a study of blood T cell repertoires in COVID-19 (dated by TCRdb to between 2020 and 2021). The receptor library was made with the immunoSEQ multiplex PCR assay. TCRdb re-hosts the immuneACCESS table, in-frame sequences only. Its copies lack some clones; in the studies checked, an unresolved V gene accounts for under half of them, and the cause for the rest is not known. The sample table records 150,000 to 200,000 clones; roughly 80% of these occur just once. Together, the top ten hold approximately 18% of the sample. What was sequenced was peripheral blood. All receptors derive from a woman older than 75 with acute or convalescent COVID-19.

The V and J genes are TRBV29-1 and TRBJ2-1; D is possibly TRBD2 (6 bases). The germline V gene encodes CDR1 SQVTM and CDR2 ANQGSEA. V lost 6 bases to trimming and J lost 5 bases, with 14 bases between them. The CDR3 totals 13 residues. CDR3 amino acids: CSVGSSGDNEQFF. The CDR3 DNA is TGCAGCGTGGGGAGTAGCGGAGACAATGAGCAGTTCTTC.

The chain links TRBV30 to TRBJ1-5; 12 nucleotides agree with TRBD1. The CDR3 runs to 16 residues. J gave up 6 bases and V 3 bases, and 9 bases lay outside the gene matches. In germline, CDR1 is GTSNPN, CDR2 SVGIG (reference sequence). DNA of the CDR3: TGTGCCTGGAGAACCGGGACAGGGGGCCGCGGTCAGCCCCAGCATTTT. As protein: CAWRTGTGGRGQPQHF.

The chain has TRBV27 and TRBJ1-4; 7 positions match TRBD1. V was clipped by 9 bases and J by 8 bases; unmatched bases: 9. Germline loops: CDR1 MNHEY, CDR2 SMNVEV (reference sequence). The CDR3 contains 13 residues. CDR3: CASRQGGNEKLFF. CDR3 in DNA: TGTGCCAGTAGACAGGGCGGTAACGAAAAACTGTTTTTT.

The chain joins TRBV5-1 to TRBJ2-3, with D maybe TRBD1 (6 bases). Per the germline V gene, CDR1 is SGHRS and CDR2 is YFSETQ. The CDR3 loop spans 14 amino acids. The V end was cut by 5 bases, the J end by 2 bases, with 12 bases between. DNA for the CDR3: TGCGCCAGCAGGGTGACAGGCGACACAGATACGCAGTATTTT. Its translation is CASRVTGDTDTQYF.

Note on this clone: One junction end disagrees with the germline gene, perhaps due to a read error. The V and J genes are TRBV11-3 and TRBJ1-3, with a tentative D call TRBD1 (6 bases). This CDR3 is built from 14 residues. The germline gives CDR1 SGHNT, CDR2 YENEEA. In DNA form, the CDR3 reads TGTGCCAGCAGCTTAAGACCCTACGGACAGAACACGGATTTT. Residues: CASSLRPYGQNTDF.

This clone was found once. The chain uses TRBV4-1 and TRBJ1-6; 8 nucleotides line up with TRBD1. The V segment lost 4 bases and the J segment 8 bases; nucleotides outside the gene matches: 7. Germline CDR1 is MGHRA and CDR2 is YSYEKL. The CDR3 runs to 15 residues. DNA for the CDR3: TGCGCCAGCAGCCTCAGGACAGGGTCAGATTCACCCCTCCACTTT. Amino acids: CASSLRTGSDSPLHF.

V gene TRBV3-1 (or the pseudogene TRBV3-2) combines with J gene TRBJ2-5; possibly TRBD1 for D (5 bases). The CDR3 extends over 13 amino acids. The ends were cut back, 8 bases at V and 1 base at J, with 11 bases in the middle. Germline values: CDR1 LGHDT, CDR2 YNNKEL (reference sequence). The CDR3 here is CASSRGFQETQYF. The CDR3 coding sequence is TGTGCCAGCTCAAGGGGTTTCCAAGAGACCCAGTACTTC.

The rearrangement links TRBV2 to TRBJ2-1, with a tentative D call TRBD2 (5 bases). The CDR3 runs to 15 residues. Germline CDR1 SNHLY, CDR2 FYNNEI. Trimming shortened V by 3 bases and J by 6 bases, and 15 bases separated the two germline ends. The CDR3 reads CASSDSVSWSNEQFF. Written as DNA, the CDR3 is TGTGCCAGCAGTGATAGCGTATCATGGTCCAATGAGCAGTTCTTC.

V is TRBV19 and J is TRBJ2-7, with 12 bases lining up with TRBD2. CDR3 size: 16 residues. Germline V CDR1 and CDR2: LNHDA, SQIVND (reference sequence). The V segment lost 3 bases and the J segment 2 bases; nucleotides outside the gene matches: 5. The CDR3 loop is CASSMGLAGFTYEQYF. The CDR3 nucleotides are TGTGCCAGTAGTATGGGACTAGCGGGTTTCACCTACGAGCAGTACTTC.

The rearrangement links TRBV7-9 to TRBJ2-1, with 9 bases fitting TRBD1. The CDR3 sequence is 15 residues long. Germline V CDR1 and CDR2: SEHNR, FQNEAQ (reference sequence). The ends lost 5 bases at V and 8 bases at J; junction bases unmatched: 10. The CDR3 reads CASSPGTGLMDEQFF. Here the CDR3 DNA reads TGTGCCAGCAGCCCCGGGACAGGGCTAATGGATGAGCAGTTCTTC.

The genes are TRBV3-1 (or the pseudogene TRBV3-2) and TRBJ2-5; 12 positions agree with TRBD2. CDR1 is LGHDT and CDR2 is YNNKEL in the germline V gene (reference sequence). The CDR3 totals 20 residues. V shed 0 bases, J shed 4 bases, and the junction held 15 bases outside the gene matches. CDR3 residues: CASSQEGHPSGGAEGETQYF. The CDR3 nucleotides read TGTGCCAGCAGCCAAGAGGGGCACCCTAGCGGGGGGGCCGAGGGAGAGACCCAGTACTTC.

This clone was seen once. The V and J genes are TRBV29-1 and TRBJ1-1; 9 bases align to TRBD1. J was trimmed by 3 bases and V by 7 bases; bases with no gene match: 9. This CDR3 region has 14 residues. Germline CDR1 is SQVTM and CDR2 is ANQGSEA. CDR3: CSATTGGWYTEAFF. CDR3 in DNA: TGCAGCGCAACAACAGGGGGCTGGTACACTGAAGCTTTCTTT.

The sample holds a few counts of this clone. The genes are TRBV3-1 (or the pseudogene TRBV3-2) and TRBJ2-7, with a possible D match to TRBD1 (6 bases). Germline V CDR1 and CDR2: LGHDT, YNNKEL (reference sequence). The CDR3 covers 14 residues. V was trimmed by 0 bases and J by 2 bases, leaving 8 bases between them. The CDR3 DNA follows: TGTGCCAGCAGCCAAGAGCCAGGGGCCTACGAGCAGTACTTC. Its translation is CASSQEPGAYEQYF.

The V and J genes are TRBV5-6 and TRBJ1-1, with D maybe TRBD1 (6 bases). The CDR3 covers 12 residues. V dropped 1 base and J dropped 8 bases, with 9 bases sitting between them. Germline V lookup: CDR1 SGHDT, CDR2 YYEEEE. The CDR3 spells CASSLRQEEAFF. CDR3 in DNA: TGTGCCAGCAGCTTGCGACAGGAGGAAGCTTTCTTT. Drawing the rest from reference TRBV5-6 and TRBJ1-1, the complete variable domain is DAGVTQSPTHLIKTRGQQVTLRCSPKSGHDTVSWYQQALGQGPQFIFQYYEEEERQRGNFPDRFSGHQFPNYSSELNVNALLLGDSALYLCASSLRQEEAFFGQGTRLTVV.

The rearrangement links TRBV6-2 or TRBV6-3 to TRBJ2-5; 7 positions agree with TRBD1. This CDR3 is 16 amino acids long. Germline V CDR1 and CDR2: MNHEY, SVGEGT. V was pared by 2 bases and J by 3 bases, with 9 bases of the junction left unmatched. The CDR3 DNA sequence: TGTGCCAGCAGTTACGAAACAGGGGATTGGAAAGAGACCCAGTACTTC. It is translated as CASSYETGDWKETQYF.

J is TRBJ2-3 and V is TRBV19, with 9 bases matching TRBD1. Germline trimming cut 4 bases from V and 3 bases from J; bases unmatched to any gene: 2. The CDR3 is 14 residues long. CDR1 is LNHDA, CDR2 SQIVND, per germline (reference sequence). The CDR3 loop reads CASSTGQGTDTQYF. The CDR3 DNA reads as TGTGCCAGTAGTACGGGACAGGGTACAGATACGCAGTATTTT. Based on the CDR3 plus reference TRBV19 and TRBJ2-3, the full variable domain is DGGITQSPKYLFRKEGQNVTLSCEQNLNHDAMYWYRQDPGQGLRLIYYSQIVNDFQKGDIAEGYSVSREKKESFPLTVTSAQKNPTAFYLCASSTGQGTDTQYFGPGTRLTVL.

The J gene is TRBJ2-5, the V gene TRBV19, with D uncertain. V lost 6 bases, J lost 5 bases, and 10 bases lay in between. CDR3 size: 12 residues. Germline V gene sequence: CDR1 LNHDA, CDR2 SQIVND (reference sequence). CDR3 sequence (DNA): TGTGCCAGTAGCACGACTCGGGAGACCCAGTACTTC. Its protein is CASSTTRETQYF.

The V gene is TRBV6-2 or TRBV6-3, the J gene TRBJ2-7; TRBD1 aligns across 7 bases. CDR1 is MNHEY, CDR2 SVGEGT, per germline. J gave up 3 bases and V 5 bases, and 10 bases lay outside the gene matches. This CDR3 spans 15 amino acids. As DNA, the CDR3 is TGTGCCAGCAGTAAGTCGGGACAGCCCCTCTACGAGCAGTACTTC. Residues: CASSKSGQPLYEQYF.

The V call is TRBV7-9, the J call TRBJ1-6; TRBD1 matches 8 bases. The CDR3 loop spans 14 amino acids. Unmatched junction bases numbered 7, after V lost 5 bases and J lost 10 bases. Germline V gene lookup returns CDR1 SEHNR and CDR2 FQNEAQ (reference sequence). CDR3 sequence (DNA): TGTGCCAGCAGCGCCGGACAGGGCCGCTCACCCCTCCACTTT. Translated: CASSAGQGRSPLHF.

This rearrangement joins TRBV5-1 to TRBJ1-1; TRBD1 might be the D (5 bases). The germline gives CDR1 SGHRS, CDR2 YFSETQ. Trimming pared 3 bases from V and 2 bases from J, leaving 11 bases between. The CDR3 is 14 amino acids. The CDR3 region has the DNA TGCGCCAGCAGCTGGCAGTGGGGCAACACTGAAGCTTTCTTT. Its translation is CASSWQWGNTEAFF.

The chain joins TRBV6-5 to TRBJ2-7; 8 bases agree with TRBD2. The CDR3 runs to 15 residues. Germline trimming cut 6 bases from V and 2 bases from J; bases unmatched to any gene: 9. The germline V gene encodes CDR1 MNHEY and CDR2 SVGAGI. CDR3 nucleotide sequence: TGTGCCAGCAGCATTCAACTAGCGGCAGCCTACGAGCAGTACTTC. It encodes CASSIQLAAAYEQYF.

The chain links TRBV30 to TRBJ2-7, with 8 bases that match TRBD2. Germline loops: CDR1 GTSNPN, CDR2 SVGIG (reference sequence). The length of the CDR3 is 17 residues. J lost 1 base, V lost 4 bases, and 15 bases had no gene match. In DNA, the CDR3 is TGTGCCTGGATCCTCGTGTTTTGGCGGGGGGCATCCTACGAGCAGTACTTC. It yields the protein CAWILVFWRGASYEQYF.

The chain joins TRBV6-1 to TRBJ1-5; unclear D gene. From germline, CDR1 is MNHNS and CDR2 SASEGT. CDR3 length: 13 amino acids. V lost 1 base, J lost 4 bases, and 5 bases lay in between. The CDR3 nucleotides read TGTGCCAGCAGTGAAGTCCCGAATCAGCCCCAGCATTTT. Its translation: CASSEVPNQPQHF.

This chain joins TRBV5-3 and TRBJ1-2, with TRBD1 matching 7 bases. TRBV5-3 is reported as an ORF; its role is uncertain. The CDR3 extends over 14 amino acids. Trimming took 4 bases from V and 3 from J; bases not matched to a gene: 6. The CDR3 loop reads CARSRRQGYYGYTF. CDR3 DNA: TGTGCCAGAAGCAGAAGACAGGGTTACTATGGCTACACCTTC.

The rearrangement uses TRBV27 and TRBJ1-2; 7 bases fit TRBD1. V shed 6 bases, J shed 8 bases, and the junction held 12 bases outside the gene matches. The germline CDR1 and CDR2 sequences are MNHEY and SMNVEV (reference sequence). The CDR3 has 14 amino acids. The CDR3 sequence: CASRGQIREKGYTF. The CDR3 region has the DNA TGTGCCAGCAGGGGACAGATTCGGGAAAAAGGCTACACCTTC.

The genes are TRBV7-2 and TRBJ2-3, with D maybe TRBD2 (5 bases). Germline V gene sequence: CDR1 SGHTA, CDR2 FQGNSA. The CDR3 consists of 15 residues. V was trimmed by 1 base and J by 3 bases, leaving 11 bases between them. CDR3 nucleotides: TGTGCCAGCAGCTTAGGGCGGTCGGGAACAGATACGCAGTATTTT. It encodes CASSLGRSGTDTQYF.

This clone occurred once. The chain employs TRBV11-3 and TRBJ2-3, with no clear D. V lost 5 bases and J lost 2, with 20 bases in between. CDR3 length: 17 residues. Germline CDR1 reads SGHNT; CDR2 reads YENEEA. CDR3 residues: CASSAPWRQEHTDTQYF. The CDR3 bases are TGTGCCAGCAGCGCCCCTTGGCGTCAGGAACACACAGATACGCAGTATTTT. The full variable domain, in which reference TRBV11-3 and TRBJ2-3 provide the parts outside the CDR3, is EAGVVQSPRYKIIEKKQPVAFWCNPISGHNTLYWYLQNLGQGPELLIRYENEEAVDDSQLPKDRFSAERLKGVDSTLKIQPAELGDSAVYLCASSAPWRQEHTDTQYFGPGTRLTVL.

As DNA, the CDR3 is TGTGCCAGCAGGGGGACTAGCGGGGTCCAAGAGACCCAGTACTTC. Its protein is CASRGTSGVQETQYF. The chain links TRBV6-6 to TRBJ2-5; 13 bases map to TRBD2. This CDR3 contains 15 residues. J was trimmed by 1 base and V by 6 bases; bases with no gene match: 2. Germline V gene sequence: CDR1 MNHNY, CDR2 SVGAGI (reference sequence).

The rearrangement joins TRBV13 to TRBJ1-2, with TRBD1 identical over 9 bases. This CDR3 comprises 16 residues. V shed 5 bases and J 6 bases; nucleotides not matched to a gene: 13. The germline CDR1 and CDR2 sequences are PRHDT and FYEKMQ (reference sequence). CDR3 nucleotides: TGTGCCAGCAGCCACTCCGGCTGGACAGGGGTTCATGGCTACACCTTC. Amino acids: CASSHSGWTGVHGYTF. Variable domain in full (rest from reference TRBV13 and TRBJ1-2): AAGVIQSPRHLIKEKRETATLKCYPIPRHDTVYWYQQGPGQDPQFLISFYEKMQSDKGSIPDRFSAQQFSDYHSELNMSSLELGDSALYFCASSHSGWTGVHGYTFGSGTRLTVV.

The chain is built from TRBV7-9 and TRBJ2-7; 9 bases match TRBD1. Germline loops: CDR1 SEHNR, CDR2 FQNEAQ (reference sequence). J lost 0 bases, V lost 5 bases, and 17 bases had no gene match. CDR3 size: 19 residues. CDR3 in amino acids: CASSPRANRGPLLSYEQYF. DNA for the CDR3: TGTGCCAGCAGCCCCCGGGCGAACAGGGGGCCCTTACTCTCCTACGAGCAGTACTTC.

CDR3 nucleotides: TGTGCCAGCAGTCGCCGGACAGGTTTGGATTCACCCCTCCACTTT. It specifies CASSRRTGLDSPLHF. This rearrangement joins TRBV27 to TRBJ1-6, with TRBD1 matching 7 bases. This CDR3 contains 15 residues. Germline V gives CDR1 MNHEY, CDR2 SMNVEV (reference sequence). The V and J ends lost 5 bases and 8 bases, in that order; junction bases with no gene match: 9.